These T cell receptor beta chains were read from a single sample in a study of OX40 agonist ivuxolimab in advanced cancers. The protocol was immunoSEQ multiplex PCR, while the TCRdb copy is restricted to in-frame clones and leaves out a portion. In the table there are around 100,000 clones, approximately 95% of which are singletons. The specimen was CD4+ or CD8+ T cells sorted from blood, collected in a trial of the OX40 agonist ivuxolimab. Receptors were obtained from an adult with an advanced solid tumor such as melanoma, head and neck, liver or kidney cancer. Each CDR3 is given with its conserved first and last residue. D genes are given only for firm matches. Clone size is shown for a subset of rows, as once, few, many or a class of expanded clone.

.	.	TRBV4-1	TRBJ2-5	CASSPGETQYF	TGCGCCAGCAGCCCAGGGGAGACCCAGTACTTC
.	TRBD1	TRBV6-1	TRBJ2-1	CASKQGKSSYNEQFF	TGTGCCAGTAAACAGGGGAAAAGCTCCTACAATGAGCAGTTCTTC
.	TRBD2	TRBV27	TRBJ2-1	CASSLLAGLLYNEQFF	TGTGCCAGCAGTCTCCTAGCGGGTCTACTTTACAATGAGCAGTTCTTC
.	TRBD1	TRBV28	TRBJ2-2	CASSFPGQGANTGELFF	TGTGCCAGCAGTTTCCCGGGACAGGGGGCAAACACCGGGGAGCTGTTTTTT
.	.	TRBV28	TRBJ2-7	CASSTFYHYGEAASYEQYF	TGTGCCAGCAGCACTTTTTACCATTATGGGGAGGCGGCCTCCTACGAGCAGTACTTC
.	.	TRBV19	TRBJ2-7	CASSDSGSSYEQYF	TGTGCCAGTAGTGATAGCGGTAGCTCCTACGAGCAGTACTTC
once	TRBD1	TRBV9	TRBJ2-5	CASSVAPHRGQETQYF	TGTGCCAGCAGCGTAGCGCCCCACAGGGGCCAAGAGACCCAGTACTTC
.	TRBD2	TRBV27	TRBJ2-1	CASNQPGGDEQFF	TGTGCCAGCAATCAACCGGGGGGGGATGAGCAGTTCTTC
.	TRBD2	TRBV27	TRBJ2-1	CASALGLAANEQFF	TGTGCCAGTGCCCTGGGACTAGCGGCCAATGAGCAGTTCTTC
.	.	TRBV11-1	TRBJ2-1	CASSRQGSEQFF	TGTGCCAGCAGCCGTCAGGGGAGTGAGCAGTTCTTC
.	.	TRBV13	TRBJ2-5	CASSLGIQETQYF	TGTGCCAGCAGCTTAGGGATCCAAGAGACCCAGTACTTC
.	TRBD1	TRBV6-4	TRBJ2-7	CASSPGQGYHEQYF	TGTGCCAGCAGTCCGGGACAGGGTTACCACGAGCAGTACTTC
.	.	TRBV11-2	TRBJ2-3	CASSLGGVGSTDTQYF	TGTGCCAGCAGCTTAGGGGGGGTCGGGAGCACAGATACGCAGTATTTT
.	TRBD1	TRBV19	TRBJ1-1	CASQTGTSTEAFF	TGTGCCAGTCAGACAGGGACGAGCACTGAAGCTTTCTTT
.	.	TRBV28	TRBJ2-3	CASSLRGSTDTQYF	TGTGCCAGCAGTTTACGGGGAAGCACAGATACGCAGTATTTT
.	.	TRBV12-2	TRBJ2-7	CASRLEASNRGPYEQYF	TGTGCAAGTCGCTTAGAGGCGTCCAATCGGGGTCCCTACGAGCAGTACTTC
.	.	TRBV28	TRBJ1-2	CASIKGGQVYGYTF	TGTGCCAGCATCAAGGGGGGGCAAGTCTATGGCTACACCTTC
.	.	TRBV15	TRBJ1-2	CATSSDSFTYGYTF	TGTGCCACCAGCAGCGACAGCTTTACATATGGCTACACCTTC
few	TRBD2	TRBV30	TRBJ2-3	CAWTAGGPNTDTQYF	TGTGCCTGGACAGCGGGGGGGCCGAACACAGATACGCAGTATTTT
.	.	TRBV4-1	TRBJ1-1	CASSPAVNTEAFF	TGCGCCAGCAGCCCAGCAGTGAACACTGAAGCTTTCTTT